The TCR beta chain under discussion was sequenced for a study of T cell repertoires in cytomegalovirus infection (dated by TCRdb to the late 2010s). With regard to the full study: Donor HLA type was relevant to the analysis, because carriage of CMV infection together with the matching HLA type was indicated by public TCR beta signatures.

Broad study findings and their caveats: In the ex vivo response, HLA-C-restricted CMV-specific TCR beta clonotypes were dominant, and in two of eight donors the single most frequent clonotype came from this HLA-C-restricted group. Carriers of CMV infection plus the relevant HLA type were discriminated by the cumulative frequency of public TCR beta family members in the study cohort and in an independent roughly 380-donor cohort.

TCRdb lists the instrument as Illumina HiSeq 1500. The public reads were quality trimmed at Q25 with fastp and then assembled into clones with MiXCR by TCRdb, keeping productive beta chains. A single entry per CDR3 protein holds the most common genes and DNA from its merged rows. The sample table holds about 180,000 distinct CDR3 sequences, of which about 15% were seen once. Jointly, the top ten make up about 23% of the sample. The germline V gene provides CDR1 MDHEN and CDR2 SYDVKM. V is cut back by 1 base and J by 5 bases, with 13 bases in the junction unmatched. The CDR3 measures 18 amino acids from cysteine to phenylalanine. Only the CDR3 part of the read is kept: 54 bases, read in frame from the first base. This clonotype turned up a few times. What this receptor recognizes is not known. Per-nucleotide qualities are absent, and no much larger clonotype sits a single base away.

The rearrangement combines TRBV28 with TRBJ2-2, with TRBD2 identical over 7 junction bases. The receptor comes from a human donor in good health (CMV status not recorded). Some clones in this sample may be carry-over from other donors' samples. Sequenced input: CD8+ T cells from PBMCs. DNA sequence: TGTGCCAGCAGTTTATCCCCATTTCGGACTAGTGGTACCGGGGAGCTGTTTTTT. Its protein reads: CASSLSPFRTSGTGELFF.